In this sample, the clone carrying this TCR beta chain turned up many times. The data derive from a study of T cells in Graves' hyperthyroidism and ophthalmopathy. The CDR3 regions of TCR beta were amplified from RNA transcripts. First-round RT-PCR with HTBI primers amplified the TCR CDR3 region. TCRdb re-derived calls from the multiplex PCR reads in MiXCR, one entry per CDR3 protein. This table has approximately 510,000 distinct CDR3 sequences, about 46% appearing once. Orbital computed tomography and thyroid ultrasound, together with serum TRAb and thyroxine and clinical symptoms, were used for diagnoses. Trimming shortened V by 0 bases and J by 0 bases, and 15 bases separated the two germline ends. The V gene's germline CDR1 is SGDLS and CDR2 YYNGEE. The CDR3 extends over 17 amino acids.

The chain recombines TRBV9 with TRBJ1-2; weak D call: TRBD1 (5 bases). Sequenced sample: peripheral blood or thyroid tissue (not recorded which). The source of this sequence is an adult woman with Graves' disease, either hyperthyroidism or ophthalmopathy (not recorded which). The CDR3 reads CASSVALTGAANYGYTF. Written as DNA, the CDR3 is TGTGCCAGCAGCGTAGCTTTAACTGGGGCAGCTAACTATGGCTACACCTTC.